The entry that follows covers one T cell receptor beta chain sequence. The specificity of this receptor is unknown. No base-level quality is on record; no much larger clone is a single base apart. Sequencer: Illumina HiSeq 2500. Quantitative 5'-RACE with molecular barcodes was the method used to prepare the TCR beta libraries. The source study handled its data this way. Disease-linked TCR variants were identified with a new computational method built on a probabilistic model of VDJ rearrangement. The public reads were quality trimmed at Q25 with fastp and then assembled into clones with MiXCR by TCRdb, keeping productive beta chains. For every CDR3 protein sequence, its rows merge into one entry that carries the most common genes and DNA. The V and J calls, along with clone size, are taken from TCRdb and not from the paper's own processing. The sample table contains around 390,000 distinct CDR3 sequences; only one count was recorded for around 24% of them. The ten largest clones capture around 17% of the sample.

CDR3 length: 15 amino acids, cysteine to phenylalanine. Only the CDR3 region is kept as DNA, spanning 45 bases read in frame from base 1. V sheds 6 bases and J sheds 7 bases, leaving 21 bases between their ends. CDR1 and CDR2, per the germline V gene, are ENHRY and SYGVKD. This entry belongs to a study of CD8 T cells in ankylosing spondylitis (dated by TCRdb to between 2016 and 2019). Broadly, across the study: T cell receptor beta repertoires were profiled in healthy donors and ankylosing spondylitis patients so that disease-linked TCR variants could be found. Peripheral blood samples were taken, and synovial fluid was additionally collected from ankylosing spondylitis patients. In total, the full study cohort was made up of roughly 110 healthy donors and 25 or so ankylosing spondylitis patients.

Summary of the overall study and its limitations: The disease-linked clones were reported as significantly enriched in matched synovial fluid samples from ankylosing spondylitis patients. Some motif variants had previously been reported in the synovial fluid and blood of reactive arthritis patients, which suggests shared mechanisms of disease initiation. A TCR beta motif of seven or eight highly homologous amino acid variants appeared characteristic of blood from ankylosing spondylitis patients. A CD8+ phenotype was shown by the disease-linked clones, which were found at relatively low frequencies in peripheral blood.

Specimen: blood, either unsorted or a sorted T cell fraction (not recorded which). Here the chain combines TRBV10-3 and TRBJ1-1, and possibly TRBD1, on 6 matching bases. The receptor's source is a male donor with ankylosing spondylitis. The CDR3 here reads CAIRRGERVGDEAFF. The DNA sequence is as follows: TGTGCCATCAGGAGGGGGGAAAGGGTGGGCGATGAAGCTTTCTTT.